Below are 20 T cell receptor beta chains sequenced from a single sample in a study of persistence of HIV-infected CD4 T cells. Antigen specificity for these receptors is unknown. Lysates of CMV-infected fibroblasts at around 9.9 ug/mL stimulated these cells. Sorting of responding CD4+ T cells relied on upregulated CD40 ligand together with CD69. The libraries were made with immunoSEQ version 4 in survey mode. Assay used: immunoSEQ multiplex PCR; TCRdb lists only in-frame clones, some missing. The sample yields 15,000 to 25,000 clones, about 84% seen once. Material: CD4+ T cells sorted from PBMCs after approximately 19-hour stimulation, obtained from a patient who received antiretroviral therapy. All receptors come from an adult man with HIV who was CMV-seropositive.

As to this clone: Other DNA sequences in this sample translate to the same CDR3. This sequence joins TRBV2 and TRBJ1-1; tentative D call: TRBD1 (5 bases). V lost 8 bases and J lost 8, with 15 bases in between. The CDR3 is 12 amino acids. Germline lookup yields CDR1 SNHLY and CDR2 FYNNEI. CDR3 in DNA: TGTGCCAGCCAGGCGGGGGTGGGGGAAGCTTTCTTT. It encodes CASQAGVGEAFF.

The table lists this clone with a count of one. The chain's CDR3 is CASSTGTSAYEQYF. The CDR3 bases are TGTGCCAGCAGCACCGGGACCTCGGCCTACGAGCAGTACTTC. J is TRBJ2-7 and V is TRBV7-8; either TRBD1 or TRBD2 may supply D (5 bases each). This CDR3 is 14 amino acids long. Trimming shortened V by 5 bases and J by 2 bases, and 13 bases separated the two germline ends. Per the germline V gene, CDR1 is SGHVS and CDR2 is FQNEAQ.

V is TRBV19 and J is TRBJ1-5; 8 bases agree with TRBD1. Trimming at V came to 6 bases and at J to 7 bases, leaving 8 bases not matched to a gene. The CDR3 is 14 residues long. The germline V gene encodes CDR1 LNHDA and CDR2 SQIVND (reference sequence). The DNA of the CDR3 is TGTGCCAGTAGCCCGACAGGGGCAAGGCAGCCCCAGCATTTT. Translated: CASSPTGARQPQHF.

The genes are TRBV18 and TRBJ2-2; 7 nucleotides align to TRBD1. CDR1 is KGHSH, CDR2 LQKENI, per germline. This CDR3 comprises 16 residues. V lost 3 bases, J lost 1 base, and 5 bases stayed unmatched. CDR3 DNA: TGTGCCAGCTCACCGATGACAGGGAGGAACACCGGGGAGCTGTTTTTT. Amino acids: CASSPMTGRNTGELFF.

This clone was counted only a few times. The V and J genes are TRBV28 and TRBJ1-5; perhaps TRBD1 as D (6 bases). Germline CDR1 and CDR2: MDHEN and SYDVKM. Trimming took off 6 bases at V and 2 bases at J, with 8 bases between the two ends. The CDR3 spans 13 residues. The CDR3 loop is CASRRQGNQPQHF. In nucleotides, the CDR3 is TGTGCCAGCAGGCGACAGGGCAATCAGCCCCAGCATTTT.

The chain couples TRBV5-1 to TRBJ1-2; D remains unclear. Trimming pared 0 bases from V and 0 bases from J, leaving 6 bases between. Per the germline V gene, CDR1 is SGHRS and CDR2 is YFSETQ. This CDR3 has 14 residues. The CDR3 sequence: CASSLDGANYGYTF. CDR3 in DNA: TGCGCCAGCAGCTTGGACGGAGCTAACTATGGCTACACCTTC.

The chain combines TRBV28 with TRBJ1-4; D is possibly TRBD1 (5 bases). The CDR3 extends over 16 amino acids. Germline CDR1 reads MDHEN; CDR2 reads SYDVKM. V lost 9 bases to trimming and J lost 7 bases, with 24 bases between them. This CDR3 reads CASGPGGGTLGEKLFF. For the CDR3, the DNA is TGTGCCAGTGGGCCCGGGGGAGGCACCCTCGGTGAAAAACTGTTTTTT.

V is TRBV30 and J is TRBJ1-3; possible D gene TRBD1, 6 bases. The germline V gene encodes CDR1 GTSNPN and CDR2 SVGIG (reference sequence). There are 15 residues in the CDR3. V lost 4 bases and J lost 3, with 16 bases in between. CDR3 loop: CAWTDGQIFGNTIYF. The CDR3 region has the DNA TGTGCCTGGACCGACGGACAGATCTTTGGAAACACCATATATTTT.

The J gene is TRBJ1-3, the V gene TRBV3-1 (or the pseudogene TRBV3-2); the D is unclear. CDR1 and CDR2 from the germline V gene are LGHDT and YNNKEL (reference sequence). Trimming cost V 3 bases and J 0 bases, with 3 bases left between them. This CDR3 region has 13 residues. CDR3 region: CASSQVSGNTIYF. The CDR3 nucleotides read TGTGCCAGCAGCCAGGTCTCTGGAAACACCATATATTTT.

This clone was observed a handful of times. V usage is TRBV5-6 and J usage is TRBJ1-5; tentative D call: TRBD1 (6 bases). Trimming removed 0 bases at V and 7 bases at J, with 11 bases between. This CDR3 region has 14 residues. Germline-derived CDR1 and CDR2 are SGHDT and YYEEEE. As DNA, the CDR3 is TGTGCCAGCAGCTTGGGGGGGGCAGAGCAGCCCCAGCATTTT. Protein product: CASSLGGAEQPQHF.

The chain carries TRBV2 and TRBJ1-6, with 7 bases identical to TRBD1. The J segment lost 10 bases and the V segment lost 4 bases, leaving 13 bases of the junction unmatched. CDR1 is SNHLY, CDR2 FYNNEI, per germline. This CDR3 comprises 16 residues. CDR3 residues: CASSVEGAFSNSPLHF. CDR3 DNA: TGTGCCAGCAGTGTTGAGGGGGCCTTCAGTAACTCACCCCTCCACTTT.

The genes are TRBV4-1 and TRBJ1-4; D is undetermined. There are 16 residues in the CDR3. The germline V gene has CDR1 MGHRA and CDR2 YSYEKL. V was clipped by 4 bases and J by 5 bases, with 17 bases between them. The CDR3 region is CASSPVSRSPNEKLFF. CDR3 DNA sequence: TGCGCCAGCAGCCCGGTTAGTCGATCCCCGAATGAAAAACTGTTTTTT.

This clone was detected only a few times. This rearrangement joins TRBV18 to TRBJ1-5, with 7 bases matching TRBD1. V shed 3 bases and J 0 bases; nucleotides not matched to a gene: 14. The CDR3 runs to 19 residues. Germline CDR1 KGHSH, CDR2 LQKENI. Here the CDR3 DNA reads TGTGCCAGCTCACCTCCCGGGACAGATCCAAGCTATAGCAATCAGCCCCAGCATTTT. Protein sequence: CASSPPGTDPSYSNQPQHF.

J is TRBJ1-2 and V is TRBV5-4; tentatively, D is TRBD1 (5 bases). This CDR3 comprises 14 residues. V was clipped by 2 bases and J by 5 bases, with 13 bases between them. CDR1 is SGHNT and CDR2 is YYREEE in the germline V gene (reference sequence). CDR3 sequence (DNA): TGTGCCAGCAGCTTAAGACAGTCTCGATATGGCTACACCTTC. Its protein is CASSLRQSRYGYTF.

The chain couples TRBV6-5 to TRBJ2-3; maybe TRBD1 (6 bases). The CDR3 runs to 13 residues. CDR1 is MNHEY, CDR2 SVGAGI, per germline. The V end was cut by 8 bases, the J end by 2 bases, with 11 bases between. This CDR3 is CASARTVTDTQYF. CDR3 DNA sequence: TGTGCCAGCGCTAGGACAGTCACAGATACGCAGTATTTT.

This clone was counted only a few times. The chain links TRBV7-8 to TRBJ2-3, with 13 bases fitting TRBD2. Germline CDR1 is SGHVS and CDR2 is FQNEAQ. CDR3 size: 17 residues. J gave up 2 bases and V 1 base, and 3 bases lay outside the gene matches. CDR3 sequence (DNA): TGTGCCAGCAGCTTAGGGACTAGCGGGGGATCCACAGATACGCAGTATTTT. This translates into CASSLGTSGGSTDTQYF.

The V call is TRBV4-1, the J call TRBJ2-1, with D perhaps TRBD2 (5 bases). This CDR3 is built from 15 residues. The V end lost 2 bases, the J end lost 3 bases, and 11 bases lay between the germline ends. Germline V CDR1 and CDR2: MGHRA, YSYEKL. The CDR3 loop is CASSQSNSDYNEQFF. For the CDR3, the DNA is TGCGCCAGCAGCCAATCTAATAGCGACTACAATGAGCAGTTCTTC.

In its sample, this clone was seen once. The rearrangement uses TRBV28 and TRBJ1-4; D is unresolved. The CDR3 is 15 residues long. V shed 7 bases and J shed 2 bases, with 14 bases lying between them. Germline CDR1 reads MDHEN; CDR2 reads SYDVKM. CDR3 DNA sequence: TGTGCCAGCACCGACCGCGGAGGTACTAATGAAAAACTGTTTTTT. Protein sequence: CASTDRGGTNEKLFF.

The chain uses TRBV5-5 and TRBJ1-5; D not certain. CDR3 length: 15 amino acids. Deletions cut 4 bases from V and 5 bases from J, with 16 bases between. Germline lookup yields CDR1 SGHKS and CDR2 YYEKEE (reference sequence). The CDR3 region has the DNA TGTGCCAGCAGCCTCTACAATCAGCTCCATCAGCCCCAGCATTTT. As protein: CASSLYNQLHQPQHF. Full variable domain (remainder filled in from reference TRBV5-5 and TRBJ1-5): DAGVTQSPTHLIKTRGQQVTLRCSPISGHKSVSWYQQVLGQGPQFIFQYYEKEERGRGNFPDRFSARQFPNYSSELNVNALLLGDSALYLCASSLYNQLHQPQHFGDGTRLSIL.

This clone was observed once. This chain uses TRBV28 with TRBJ2-7; D not resolved. The length of the CDR3 is 12 residues. Trimming pared 3 bases from V and 5 bases from J, leaving 8 bases between. Germline CDR1 is MDHEN and CDR2 is SYDVKM. CDR3 DNA: TGTGCCAGCAGTTTGGTCCCCCACGAGCAGTACTTC. Its translation is CASSLVPHEQYF.